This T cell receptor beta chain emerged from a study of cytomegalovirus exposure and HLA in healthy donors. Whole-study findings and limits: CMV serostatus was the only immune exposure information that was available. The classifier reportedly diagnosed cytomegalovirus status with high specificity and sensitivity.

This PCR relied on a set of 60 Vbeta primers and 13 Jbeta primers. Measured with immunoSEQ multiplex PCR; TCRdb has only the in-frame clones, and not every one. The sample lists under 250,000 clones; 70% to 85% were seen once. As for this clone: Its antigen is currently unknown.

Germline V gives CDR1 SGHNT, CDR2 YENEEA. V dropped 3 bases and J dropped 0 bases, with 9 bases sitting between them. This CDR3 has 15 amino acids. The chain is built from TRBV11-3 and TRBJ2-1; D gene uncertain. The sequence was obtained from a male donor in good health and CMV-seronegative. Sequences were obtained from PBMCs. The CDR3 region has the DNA TGTGCCAGCAGCTTCGAAGGAGACTCCTACAATGAGCAGTTCTTC. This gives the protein CASSFEGDSYNEQFF.